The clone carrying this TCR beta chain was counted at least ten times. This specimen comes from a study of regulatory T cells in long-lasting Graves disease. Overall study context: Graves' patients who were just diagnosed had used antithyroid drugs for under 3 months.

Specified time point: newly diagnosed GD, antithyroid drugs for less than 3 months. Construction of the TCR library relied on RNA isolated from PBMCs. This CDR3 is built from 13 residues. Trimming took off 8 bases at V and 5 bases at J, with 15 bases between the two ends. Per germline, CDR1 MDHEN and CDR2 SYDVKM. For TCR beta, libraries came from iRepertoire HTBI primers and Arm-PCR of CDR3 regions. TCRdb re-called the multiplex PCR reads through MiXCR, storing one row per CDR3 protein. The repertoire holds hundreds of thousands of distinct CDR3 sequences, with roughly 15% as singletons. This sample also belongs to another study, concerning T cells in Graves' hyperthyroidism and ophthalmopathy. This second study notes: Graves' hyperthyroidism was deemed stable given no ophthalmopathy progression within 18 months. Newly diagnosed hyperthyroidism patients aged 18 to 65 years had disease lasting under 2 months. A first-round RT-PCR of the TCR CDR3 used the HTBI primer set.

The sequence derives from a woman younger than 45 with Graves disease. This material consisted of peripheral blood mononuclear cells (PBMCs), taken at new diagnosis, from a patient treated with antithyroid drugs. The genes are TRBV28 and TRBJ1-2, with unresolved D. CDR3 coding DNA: TGTGCCAGCGGAGGTGTCGAATCTTATGGCTACACCTTC. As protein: CASGGVESYGYTF.